What follows describes a single T cell receptor beta chain. The sample comes from a study of chemoradiotherapy in HPV16-positive cancers. The CDR3 is made up of 15 amino acids. The germline gives CDR1 KGHSH, CDR2 LQKENI. V was clipped by 3 bases and J by 1 base, with 12 bases between them. Assay: immunoSEQ multiplex PCR; the TCRdb copy retains only in-frame clones and omits some. The repertoire has about 1,500 clones, about nine tenths of them found once; the top ten carry around 7.2%. The chain combines TRBV18 with TRBJ2-5, with D possibly being TRBD1 or TRBD2 (6 bases each). The sequences come from tumor tissue, collected from a patient who underwent chemoradiotherapy. This clonotype originated in a human donor with HPV-associated anogenital cancer. The CDR3 sequence is CASSPWGDTQETQYF. In nucleotides, the CDR3 is TGTGCCAGCTCACCTTGGGGGGACACCCAAGAGACCCAGTACTTC.